Listed below are T cell receptor beta chains from one sample, sequenced in a study of blood T cell repertoires in COVID-19. Measured with immunoSEQ multiplex PCR; TCRdb has only the in-frame clones, and not every one. This sample has a few hundred thousand clones, with approximately 89% found just once. The source material was peripheral blood. The origin of the receptors is a woman between 40 and 55 years old who had recovered from COVID-19. CDR3s include the opening cysteine and the closing phenylalanine or tryptophan. The order of the fields is J gene, D gene, V gene, clone size, CDR3 protein, CDR3 DNA. D genes are given only for firm matches. A clone size is listed for some rows: how often the clone was seen (once, few, many), or a class if it is expanded.

TRBJ2-5,NA,TRBV24-1,NA,CATSFRETQYF,TGTGCCACCAGTTTCCGAGAGACCCAGTACTTC
TRBJ1-1,TRBD1,TRBV2,NA,CASSVGQGNTEAFF,TGTGCCAGCAGTGTCGGACAGGGCAACACTGAAGCTTTCTTT
TRBJ1-2,NA,TRBV2,once,CASSARLERDGYTF,TGTGCCAGCAGTGCTAGACTGGAGAGGGATGGCTACACCTTC
TRBJ1-1,NA,TRBV28,once,CASTRSTEAFF,TGTGCCAGCACAAGGAGTACTGAAGCTTTCTTT
TRBJ2-1,NA,TRBV13,once,CASSLGQGNYNEQFF,TGTGCCAGCAGCTTAGGCCAGGGGAACTACAATGAGCAGTTCTTC
TRBJ2-3,NA,TRBV27,NA,CASSSPGSSTDTQYF,TGTGCCAGCAGTTCTCCCGGGAGTAGTACAGATACGCAGTATTTT
TRBJ1-2,TRBD1,TRBV19,NA,CASSPYTRQGDGGYTF,TGTGCCAGTAGTCCCTACACTCGACAGGGGGACGGTGGCTACACCTTC
TRBJ1-6,NA,TRBV20-1,NA,CSASRTAQNSPLHF,TGCAGTGCTAGTCGGACAGCCCAAAATTCACCCCTCCACTTT
TRBJ1-3,TRBD1,TRBV5-1,few,CASSPQGGNTIYF,TGCGCCAGCAGCCCACAGGGGGGAAACACCATATATTTT
TRBJ2-3,TRBD2,TRBV24-1,NA,CATSEYSGRVTDTQYF,TGTGCCACCAGTGAGTACAGCGGGAGGGTGACAGATACGCAGTATTTT
TRBJ2-5,TRBD2,TRBV5-6,NA,CASSWGGLTSGRYQETQYF,TGTGCCAGCAGCTGGGGGGGTTTGACTAGCGGGAGATACCAAGAGACCCAGTACTTC
TRBJ2-1,NA,TRBV5-1,NA,CASSLEGGPGNEQFF,TGCGCCAGCAGCTTAGAGGGGGGGCCTGGTAATGAGCAGTTCTTC
TRBJ2-3,TRBD2,TRBV30,NA,CAWSLTSGRLDTQYF,TGTGCCTGGAGCCTGACTAGCGGGAGGTTGGATACGCAGTATTTT
TRBJ2-3,NA,TRBV9,NA,CASSPRSGDTQYF,TGTGCCAGCAGCCCCCGAAGCGGAGATACGCAGTATTTT
TRBJ2-1,NA,TRBV19,few,CASSIGRSGNEQFF,TGTGCCAGTAGTATTGGGCGCTCGGGAAATGAGCAGTTCTTC
TRBJ2-2,TRBD2,TRBV7-6,NA,CASSPASTSGNRNTGELFF,TGTGCCAGCAGCCCCGCCTCGACTAGCGGGAATCGGAACACCGGGGAGCTGTTTTTT
TRBJ1-1,NA,TRBV9,NA,CASSVHSDTEAFF,TGTGCCAGCAGCGTCCACTCGGACACTGAAGCTTTCTTT
TRBJ2-5,NA,TRBV29-1,NA,CSVENGETQYF,TGCAGCGTTGAGAACGGGGAGACCCAGTACTTC
TRBJ2-3,TRBD1,TRBV19,NA,CASSPGQTATDTQYF,TGTGCCAGTAGCCCGGGACAGACCGCCACAGATACGCAGTATTTT
TRBJ2-1,NA,TRBV27,NA,CASSPPFISGATEQFF,TGTGCCAGCAGTCCCCCTTTTATTTCGGGAGCGACTGAGCAGTTCTTC
TRBJ2-1,TRBD2,TRBV4-1,NA,CASRKSSGGLSDEQFF,TGCGCCAGCAGGAAAAGTAGCGGGGGGCTTTCGGATGAGCAGTTCTTC
TRBJ1-2,NA,TRBV21-1,NA,CASSASRTGNYGYTF,TGTGCCAGCAGCGCTTCTCGGACAGGTAACTATGGCTACACCTTC
TRBJ1-1,NA,TRBV18,NA,CASSPSALGTGSSEAFF,TGTGCCAGCTCACCCTCCGCCCTAGGTACGGGTTCTTCTGAAGCTTTCTTT
TRBJ2-1,TRBD2,TRBV27,NA,CASSLLREMGNEQFF,TGTGCCAGCAGTTTATTGCGGGAGATGGGAAATGAGCAGTTCTTC
TRBJ2-3,TRBD2,TRBV7-3,NA,CASSRAGGSTDTQYF,TGTGCCAGCAGTAGAGCGGGGGGAAGCACAGATACGCAGTATTTT
TRBJ2-7,NA,TRBV7-2,NA,CASSLASGPYYEQYF,TGTGCCAGCAGCTTAGCTTCAGGTCCTTACTACGAGCAGTACTTC
TRBJ2-1,TRBD1,TRBV24-1,NA,CATSDFGRDSYNEQFF,TGTGCCACCAGTGATTTTGGCCGGGACAGTTATAATGAGCAGTTCTTC
TRBJ2-7,NA,TRBV10-3,NA,CAISRFLADSYEQYF,TGTGCCATCAGTAGATTTCTGGCGGACTCCTACGAGCAGTACTTC
TRBJ2-5,TRBD2,TRBV3-1/TRBV3-2,NA,CASSQRDYSYQETQYF,TGTGCCAGCAGCCAAAGGGACTACTCGTACCAAGAGACCCAGTACTTC
TRBJ1-4,NA,TRBV28,NA,CASSFRDSSNEKLFF,TGTGCCAGCAGTTTCAGGGACTCGTCTAATGAAAAACTGTTTTTT
TRBJ1-6,TRBD1,TRBV30,NA,CAWSSRSRGTVYSPLHF,TGTGCCTGGAGTTCGCGATCCCGAGGGACAGTGTATTCACCCCTCCACTTT
TRBJ1-2,NA,TRBV4-1,NA,CASSPKYGYTF,TGCGCCAGCAGCCCTAAGTATGGCTACACCTTC
TRBJ1-2,NA,TRBV15,few,CATSRGGGFYGYTF,TGTGCCACCAGCAGAGGCGGCGGATTCTATGGCTACACCTTC
TRBJ2-5,TRBD2,TRBV3-1/TRBV3-2,NA,CASSQMGGMGSETQYF,TGTGCCAGCAGCCAGATGGGGGGGATGGGATCAGAGACCCAGTACTTC
TRBJ2-2,NA,TRBV4-1,NA,CASSQAELNTGELFF,TGCGCCAGCAGCCAAGCGGAGCTGAACACCGGGGAGCTGTTTTTT
TRBJ2-1,NA,TRBV12-3/TRBV12-4,NA,CASSFGRAHEQFF,TGTGCCAGCAGTTTCGGCAGGGCGCACGAGCAGTTCTTC
TRBJ2-6,TRBD1,TRBV7-2,NA,CASRTGDAGTGANVLTF,TGTGCCAGCAGGACAGGGGACGCGGGCACTGGGGCCAACGTCCTGACTTTC
TRBJ2-3,NA,TRBV5-1,NA,CASGPYFQSAGPPLPQYF,TGCGCCAGCGGCCCCTACTTCCAATCGGCGGGGCCACCGTTGCCGCAGTATTTT
TRBJ2-3,TRBD1,TRBV24-1,many,CATSGPGQGVTDTQYF,TGTGCCACCAGTGGCCCGGGACAGGGGGTCACAGATACGCAGTATTTT
TRBJ2-3,NA,TRBV9,NA,CASSVGPKGDTQYF,TGTGCCAGCAGCGTAGGACCGAAGGGGGATACGCAGTATTTT
TRBJ2-2,NA,TRBV6-5,few,CASSRDSYTGELFF,TGTGCCAGCAGCCGGGACTCTTACACCGGGGAGCTGTTTTTT
TRBJ1-2,TRBD1,TRBV5-4,NA,CASRPAGTGEGYTF,TGTGCCAGCAGGCCTGCCGGGACAGGGGAAGGCTACACCTTC
TRBJ2-5,NA,TRBV18,NA,CASSIKSVALQETQYF,TGTGCCAGCTCAATCAAAAGCGTAGCGCTTCAAGAGACCCAGTACTTC
TRBJ2-2,NA,TRBV10-2,NA,CASSDIRAFSGELFF,TGCGCCAGCAGTGATATCAGGGCGTTCTCCGGGGAGCTGTTTTTT
TRBJ1-2,NA,TRBV5-6,NA,CASSLVRGNGYTF,TGTGCCAGCAGCTTGGTCCGGGGTAATGGCTACACCTTC
TRBJ2-3,NA,TRBV10-1,NA,CASTGLRGDTQYF,TGCGCCAGCACGGGTCTTCGGGGGGATACGCAGTATTTT
TRBJ2-1,TRBD1,TRBV11-2,NA,CASSPGQGVFDEQFF,TGTGCCAGCAGCCCTGGACAGGGAGTGTTCGATGAGCAGTTCTTC
TRBJ1-5,NA,TRBV12-3/TRBV12-4,NA,CASSDGDNQPQHF,TGTGCCAGCAGTGACGGGGACAATCAGCCCCAGCATTTT
TRBJ2-3,NA,TRBV3-1/TRBV3-2,NA,CASSQEGAANTQYF,TGTGCCAGCAGCCAAGAAGGGGCAGCGAATACGCAGTATTTT